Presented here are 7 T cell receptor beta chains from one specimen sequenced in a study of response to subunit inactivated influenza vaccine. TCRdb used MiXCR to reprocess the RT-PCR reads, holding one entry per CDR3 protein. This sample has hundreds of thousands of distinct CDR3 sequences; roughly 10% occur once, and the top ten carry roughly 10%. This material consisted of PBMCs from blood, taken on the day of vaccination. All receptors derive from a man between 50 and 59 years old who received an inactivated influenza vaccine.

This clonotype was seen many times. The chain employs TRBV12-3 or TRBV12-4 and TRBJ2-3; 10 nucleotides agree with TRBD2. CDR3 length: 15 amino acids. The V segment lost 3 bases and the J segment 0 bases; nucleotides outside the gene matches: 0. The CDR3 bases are TGTGCCAGCAGTTTTAGCGGGGGGAGCACAGATACGCAGTATTTT. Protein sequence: CASSFSGGSTDTQYF.

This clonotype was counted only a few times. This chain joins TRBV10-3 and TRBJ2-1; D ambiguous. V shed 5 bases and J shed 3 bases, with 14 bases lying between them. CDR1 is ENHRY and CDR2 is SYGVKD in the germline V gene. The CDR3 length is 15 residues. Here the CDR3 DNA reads TGTGCCATCAGTATCAATAGGCTGCTCTACAATGAGCAGTTCTTC. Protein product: CAISINRLLYNEQFF.

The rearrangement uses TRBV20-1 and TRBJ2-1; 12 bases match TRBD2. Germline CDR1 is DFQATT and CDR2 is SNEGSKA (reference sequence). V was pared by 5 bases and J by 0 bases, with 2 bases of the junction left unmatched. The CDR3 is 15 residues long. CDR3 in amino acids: CSALTSGSSYNEQFF. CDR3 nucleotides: TGCAGTGCTCTGACTAGCGGGAGCTCCTACAATGAGCAGTTCTTC.

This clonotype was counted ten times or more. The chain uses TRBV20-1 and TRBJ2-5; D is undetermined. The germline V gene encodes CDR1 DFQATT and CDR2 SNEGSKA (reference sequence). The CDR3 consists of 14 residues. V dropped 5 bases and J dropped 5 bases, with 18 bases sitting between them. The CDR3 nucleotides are TGCAGTGCTCGGCCGGCTGTTGGAGACGAGACCCAGTACTTC. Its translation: CSARPAVGDETQYF.

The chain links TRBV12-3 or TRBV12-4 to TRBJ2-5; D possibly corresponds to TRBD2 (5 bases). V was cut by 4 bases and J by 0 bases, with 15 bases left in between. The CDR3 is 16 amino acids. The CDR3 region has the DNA TGTGCCAGCAGTTCGTCTTTAACGGGGTACCAAGAGACCCAGTACTTC. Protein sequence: CASSSSLTGYQETQYF.

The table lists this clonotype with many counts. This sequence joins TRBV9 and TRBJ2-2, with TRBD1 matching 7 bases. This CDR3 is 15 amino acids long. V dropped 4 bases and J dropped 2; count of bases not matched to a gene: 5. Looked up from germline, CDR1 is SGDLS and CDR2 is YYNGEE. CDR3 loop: CASSPGQVNTGELFF. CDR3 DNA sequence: TGTGCCAGCAGCCCAGGACAGGTCAACACCGGGGAGCTGTTTTTT.

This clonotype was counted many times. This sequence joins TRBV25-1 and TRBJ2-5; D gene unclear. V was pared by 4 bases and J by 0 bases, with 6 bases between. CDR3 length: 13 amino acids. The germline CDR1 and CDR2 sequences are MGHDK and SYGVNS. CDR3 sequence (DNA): TGTGCCAGCAGTGGATGGTACCAAGAGACCCAGTACTTC. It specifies CASSGWYQETQYF. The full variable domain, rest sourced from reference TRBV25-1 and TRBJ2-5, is EADIYQTPRYLVIGTGKKITLECSQTMGHDKMYWYQQDPGMELHLIHYSYGVNSTEKGDLSSESTVSRIRTEHFPLTLESARPSHTSQYLCASSGWYQETQYFGPGTRLLVL.